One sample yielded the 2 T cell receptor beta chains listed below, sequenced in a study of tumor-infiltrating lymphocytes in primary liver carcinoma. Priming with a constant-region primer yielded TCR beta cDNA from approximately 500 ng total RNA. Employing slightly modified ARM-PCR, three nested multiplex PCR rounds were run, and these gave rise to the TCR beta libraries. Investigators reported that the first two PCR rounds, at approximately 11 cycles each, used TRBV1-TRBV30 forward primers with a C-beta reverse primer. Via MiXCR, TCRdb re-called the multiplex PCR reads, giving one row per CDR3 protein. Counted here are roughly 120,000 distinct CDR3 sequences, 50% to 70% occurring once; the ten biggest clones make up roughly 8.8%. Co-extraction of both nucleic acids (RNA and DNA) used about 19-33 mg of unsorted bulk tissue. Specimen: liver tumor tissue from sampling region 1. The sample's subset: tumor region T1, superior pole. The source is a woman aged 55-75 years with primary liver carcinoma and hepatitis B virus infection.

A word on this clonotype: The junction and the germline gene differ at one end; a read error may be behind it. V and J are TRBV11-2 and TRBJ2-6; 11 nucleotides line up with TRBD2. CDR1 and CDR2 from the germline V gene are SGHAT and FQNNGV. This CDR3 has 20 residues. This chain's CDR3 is CARSSNTPGLAVPGANVLTF. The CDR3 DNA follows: TGTGCCAGGAGCTCCAACACACCGGGACTAGCGGTCCCTGGGGCCAACGTCCTGACTTTC.

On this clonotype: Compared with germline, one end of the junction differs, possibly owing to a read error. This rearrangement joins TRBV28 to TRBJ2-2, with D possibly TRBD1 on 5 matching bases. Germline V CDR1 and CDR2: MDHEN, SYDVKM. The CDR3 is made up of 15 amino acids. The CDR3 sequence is CVSSLAGSSTVELFF. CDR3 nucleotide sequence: TGTGTCAGCAGTTTAGCAGGGTCGAGCACCGTGGAGCTGTTTTTT.